The 18 T cell receptor beta chains below all came from one sample that was sequenced in a study of regulatory T cells in long-lasting Graves disease. CDR3 regions were amplified by Arm-PCR using iRepertoire HTBI primers to build TCR beta libraries. TCRdb analysed the multiplex PCR reads with MiXCR anew, one entry per CDR3 protein. This table has 400,000 to 500,000 distinct CDR3 sequences, approximately 15% appearing once. Stated time point: newly diagnosed GD, antithyroid drugs for less than 3 months. PBMC RNA served as the TCR library source. Separately, the same data were catalogued under a study of T cells in Graves' hyperthyroidism and ophthalmopathy.

Specimen: peripheral blood mononuclear cells (PBMCs), collected at new diagnosis, from a patient treated with antithyroid drugs. The source of these receptors is a woman in her 40s with Graves disease.

This clonotype showed up many times. J is TRBJ2-7 and V is TRBV12-3 or TRBV12-4; tentative D call: TRBD2 (6 bases). The ends were cut back, 1 base at V and 0 bases at J, with 22 bases in the middle. This CDR3 spans 19 amino acids. This CDR3 is CASSLDSSGEGKSSYEQYF. The CDR3 bases are TGTGCCAGCAGTTTAGACAGTTCGGGAGAGGGGAAAAGCTCCTACGAGCAGTACTTC.

The V and J genes are TRBV7-9 and TRBJ2-5, with 7 bases matching TRBD1. The J call may be mistaken, given a closer DNA end match to TRBJ2-4. The germline V gene has CDR1 SEHNR and CDR2 FQNEAQ (reference sequence). This CDR3 region has 15 residues. In DNA, the CDR3 is TGTGCCAGCAGCCCCGGGACAGCTTTTCTCTACATTCAGTACTTC. This codes for CASSPGTAFLYIQYF.

The gene calls are TRBV5-4 and TRBJ1-6, with D perhaps TRBD1 (6 bases). This CDR3 region has 14 residues. Germline assignment: CDR1 SGHNT and CDR2 YYREEE (reference sequence). V lost 2 bases to trimming and J lost 10 bases, with 13 bases between them. DNA for the CDR3: TGTGCCAGCAGCTTCAACAGGGAGGAATCACCCCTCCACTTT. This translates into CASSFNREESPLHF.

This clonotype came up a few times. A read error is possible here, since a much larger clone lies one base away. CDR3 bases: TGTGTCAGCAGTTTATCGGTCCAGGGTGTACGGTATGGCTACACCTTC. It yields the protein CVSSLSVQGVRYGYTF. This chain links TRBV27 with TRBJ1-2, with a tentative D call TRBD1 (5 bases). CDR1 is MNHEY and CDR2 is SMNVEV in the germline V gene (reference sequence). This CDR3 is built from 16 residues.

This clonotype was seen ten or more times. The rearrangement uses TRBV11-3 and TRBJ2-2; D uncertain. The germline V gene has CDR1 SGHNT and CDR2 YENEEA. This CDR3 spans 11 amino acids. V shed 6 bases and J shed 6 bases, with 5 bases lying between them. CDR3 loop: CASRNPGELFF. The CDR3 DNA reads TGTGCCAGCAGAAATCCCGGGGAGCTGTTTTTT.

This clonotype was counted at least ten times. The chain is built from TRBV11-2 and TRBJ2-5; D may be TRBD1 (5 bases). V shed 4 bases and J shed 5 bases, with 17 bases lying between them. The CDR3 consists of 15 residues. Germline V gene lookup returns CDR1 SGHAT and CDR2 FQNNGV. CDR3 DNA: TGTGCCAGCAGCTCACCGGACAAACAACCGGAGACCCAGTACTTC. It translates to CASSSPDKQPETQYF.

This clonotype was seen more than once but under ten times. The junction and the germline gene differ at one end; a read error may be behind it. This rearrangement joins TRBV20-1 to TRBJ2-5; D gene unclear. The CDR3 spans 10 residues. The germline gives CDR1 DFQATT, CDR2 SNEGSKA (reference sequence). The CDR3 reads CSANKETQYF. DNA for the CDR3: TGCAGCGCTAACAAGGAGACCCAGTACTTC.

This clonotype was observed many times. The V call is TRBV7-2, the J call TRBJ2-5, with D perhaps TRBD1 (5 bases). Trimming took off 1 base at V and 4 bases at J, with 13 bases between the two ends. Germline V lookup: CDR1 SGHTA, CDR2 FQGNSA. CDR3 size: 15 residues. The CDR3 nucleotides are TGTGCCAGCAGCTTAGGGGGCAGGTCGGGAGAGACCCAGTACTTC. Amino acids: CASSLGGRSGETQYF.

The sample holds one count of this clonotype. This chain links TRBV7-9 with TRBJ1-4; D possibly corresponds to TRBD1 (5 bases). CDR3 length: 15 amino acids. Germline loops: CDR1 SEHNR, CDR2 FQNEAQ (reference sequence). Trimming stripped 5 bases from V and 8 bases from J, with 18 bases between. CDR3 amino acids: CASSRIDGGLEKLFF. CDR3 in DNA: TGTGCCAGCAGCCGGATTGACGGGGGGTTAGAAAAACTGTTTTTT.

This clonotype has a handful of counts. This rearrangement joins TRBV4-1 to TRBJ1-1; D remains ambiguous. This CDR3 has 16 residues. The germline V gene encodes CDR1 MGHRA and CDR2 YSYEKL. V was clipped by 0 bases and J by 0 bases, with 11 bases between them. CDR3 sequence reads: CASSQDTATLNTEAFF. DNA of the CDR3: TGCGCCAGCAGCCAAGATACCGCTACTTTGAACACTGAAGCTTTCTTT.

The gene calls are TRBV12-3 or TRBV12-4 and TRBJ1-4; D is perhaps TRBD1 (5 bases). The CDR3 is 13 residues long. The V and J ends lost 3 bases and 7 bases respectively, with 9 bases between them. The CDR3 DNA reads as TGTGCCAGCAGTTTTGGGGGGAGTGAAAAACTGTTTTTT. This translates into CASSFGGSEKLFF.

This chain joins TRBV28 and TRBJ2-1, with 14 bases fitting TRBD2. The CDR3 loop spans 19 amino acids. From germline, CDR1 is MDHEN and CDR2 SYDVKM. The junction had 9 bases not matched to a gene; V was cut back by 4 bases and J by 1 base. CDR3 sequence reads: CASSSPGLAGETSYNEQFF. The DNA of the CDR3 is TGTGCCAGCAGTTCTCCGGGACTAGCGGGAGAAACGTCCTACAATGAGCAGTTCTTC.

This clonotype was picked up many times. J is TRBJ1-2 and V is TRBV28, with D perhaps TRBD1 (5 bases). CDR3 length equals 15 residues. Looked up from germline, CDR1 is MDHEN and CDR2 is SYDVKM. The germline V and J ends were trimmed by 6 bases and 0 bases, with 14 bases remaining between them. The CDR3 is CASRGTGSANYGYTF. CDR3 in DNA: TGTGCCAGCAGGGGGACGGGATCAGCTAACTATGGCTACACCTTC.

This chain connects TRBV20-1 to TRBJ2-7; possibly TRBD1 for D (6 bases). The V end lost 7 bases, the J end lost 5 bases, and 12 bases lay between the germline ends. From germline, CDR1 is DFQATT and CDR2 SNEGSKA (reference sequence). The CDR3 loop spans 11 amino acids. CDR3 coding DNA: TGCAGTGGGGCACAGGGCCACGAGCAGTACTTC. Protein: CSGAQGHEQYF.

This clonotype was counted many times. The V gene is TRBV11-2, the J gene TRBJ2-5; the D is unclear. The CDR3 is made up of 16 amino acids. Looked up from germline, CDR1 is SGHAT and CDR2 is FQNNGV. V was cut by 4 bases and J by 2 bases, with 17 bases left in between. In nucleotides, the CDR3 is TGTGCCAGCAGCTCCCCTTCCCGGCCTGTTCAAGAGACCCAGTACTTC. Amino acid sequence: CASSSPSRPVQETQYF.

The table lists this clonotype with many counts. V and J are TRBV2 and TRBJ1-1, with D unresolved. CDR1 is SNHLY, CDR2 FYNNEI, per germline. This CDR3 has 12 residues. V was shortened by 8 bases and J by 0 bases, with 7 bases between the two germline ends. This CDR3 reads CASRPVNTEAFF. As DNA, the CDR3 is TGTGCCAGCCGCCCTGTGAACACTGAAGCTTTCTTT.

This clonotype was seen many times. J is TRBJ2-3 and V is TRBV11-3; 8 positions match TRBD2. Trimming cost V 4 bases and J 3 bases; bases outside gene matches: 12. CDR3 size: 17 residues. The germline CDR1 and CDR2 sequences are SGHNT and YENEEA. CDR3 bases: TGTGCCAGCAGCTACCGAAGCGGCGGGAGGCGGACAGATACGCAGTATTTT. The encoded protein is CASSYRSGGRRTDTQYF.

This clonotype was counted ten times or more. The chain employs TRBV2 and TRBJ2-1; 9 bases fit TRBD2. The CDR3 spans 16 residues. With V trimmed by 6 bases and J by 4 bases, 10 bases remained unmatched. The V gene's germline CDR1 is SNHLY and CDR2 FYNNEI. CDR3: CASSAVTSGLYNEQFF. Here the CDR3 DNA reads TGTGCCAGCAGCGCTGTGACTAGCGGCCTTTACAATGAGCAGTTCTTC.